The 20 T cell receptor beta chains below all came from one sample that was sequenced in a study of T cell responses to AZD1222 COVID-19 vaccine. TCRdb keeps only in-frame clones here, not all; method: immunoSEQ multiplex PCR. The sample includes some 40,000 clones, roughly 77% of them seen just once. Here the sequenced sample was peripheral blood, taken 28 days after the second dose of the MenACWY control vaccine. These receptors all stem from an adult who received the MenACWY meningococcal vaccine as a control.

The V call is TRBV15, the J call TRBJ2-3; 14 bases are shared with TRBD2. Germline V gives CDR1 LNHNV, CDR2 YYDKDF (reference sequence). The junction had 8 bases not matched to a gene; V was cut back by 8 bases and J by 4 bases. There are 16 residues in the CDR3. The CDR3 region is CATSPGTSGRSDTQYF. CDR3 nucleotides: TGTGCCACCTCGCCAGGGACTAGCGGGAGATCAGATACGCAGTATTTT.

V and J are TRBV24-1 and TRBJ2-1; D gene ambiguous. Germline CDR1 reads KGHDR; CDR2 reads SFDVKD. V was shortened by 5 bases and J by 6 bases, with 19 bases between the two germline ends. CDR3 size: 16 residues. The CDR3 loop reads CATSAPWQASGNEQFF. In DNA form, the CDR3 reads TGTGCCACCAGTGCACCTTGGCAGGCCAGTGGCAATGAGCAGTTCTTC.

This clone was counted a few times. The V and J genes are TRBV27 and TRBJ1-4, with a weak D call TRBD1 (6 bases). This CDR3 spans 13 amino acids. Germline lookup yields CDR1 MNHEY and CDR2 SMNVEV (reference sequence). The V gene lost 2 bases and the J gene lost 7 bases, with 8 bases spanning the gap. CDR3 nucleotide sequence: TGTGCCAGCAGTTTAGTAGGGGGTGAAAAACTGTTTTTT. Translating gives CASSLVGGEKLFF. The whole variable domain, filled in from reference TRBV27 and TRBJ1-4, reads EAQVTQNPRYLITVTGKKLTVTCSQNMNHEYMSWYRQDPGLGLRQIYYSMNVEVTDKGDVPEGYKVSRKEKRNFPLILESPSPNQTSLYFCASSLVGGEKLFFGSGTQLSVL.

The chain employs TRBV30 and TRBJ1-1, with a weak D call TRBD1 (5 bases). CDR3 length equals 11 residues. Trimming shortened V by 1 base and J by 11 bases, and 11 bases separated the two germline ends. The germline V gene has CDR1 GTSNPN and CDR2 SVGIG (reference sequence). The CDR3 DNA follows: TGTGCCTGGAGTGCACAGGTGGTTGCTTTCTTT. Encoded protein: CAWSAQVVAFF.

V usage is TRBV4-1 and J usage is TRBJ1-1; TRBD1 is a possible D gene (6 bases). The CDR3 sequence is 14 residues long. V was clipped by 1 base and J by 4 bases, with 10 bases between them. Germline V gene sequence: CDR1 MGHRA, CDR2 YSYEKL. CDR3 DNA: TGCGCCAGCAGCCAAGCGGGGGGGCCCACTGAAGCTTTCTTT. It encodes CASSQAGGPTEAFF.

The chain employs TRBV11-2 and TRBJ2-5; unclear D gene. Trimming shortened V by 5 bases and J by 2 bases, and 12 bases separated the two germline ends. Germline CDR1 is SGHAT and CDR2 is FQNNGV. This CDR3 has 14 residues. The CDR3 is CASSLPSVQETQYF. The CDR3, as DNA: TGTGCCAGCAGCCTACCTTCGGTACAAGAGACCCAGTACTTC.

The chain uses TRBV29-1 and TRBJ2-1; 8 bases are a match to TRBD1. Per germline, CDR1 SQVTM and CDR2 ANQGSEA. This CDR3 comprises 13 residues. After removal of 6 bases from V and 5 bases from J, the junction contained 6 bases not matched to a gene. CDR3 amino acids: CSVGQGGDNEQFF. The CDR3 DNA reads TGCAGCGTCGGACAGGGCGGGGACAATGAGCAGTTCTTC.

This clone was observed a handful of times. The chain has TRBV2 and TRBJ1-1, with a possible D match to TRBD1 (6 bases). The CDR3 extends over 15 amino acids. Germline values: CDR1 SNHLY, CDR2 FYNNEI. V dropped 2 bases and J dropped 1 base, with 11 bases sitting between them. Here the CDR3 DNA reads TGTGCCAGCAGTGAAATAAGGGGGGAGAACACTGAAGCTTTCTTT. Its protein product is CASSEIRGENTEAFF.

Only one count was recorded for this clone. This chain uses TRBV18 with TRBJ1-3, with D unclear. The germline gives CDR1 KGHSH, CDR2 LQKENI. Trimming pared 5 bases from V and 0 bases from J, leaving 14 bases between. The CDR3 runs to 16 residues. The CDR3 bases are TGTGCCAGCTCAAAGGGCAGGATTGCCTCTGGAAACACCATATATTTT. Its translation: CASSKGRIASGNTIYF. Looking up the rest from reference TRBV18 and TRBJ1-3 gives the full variable domain: NAGVMQNPRHLVRRRGQEARLRCSPMKGHSHVYWYRQLPEEGLKFMVYLQKENIIDESGMPKERFSAEFPKEGPSILRIQQVVRGDSAAYFCASSKGRIASGNTIYFGEGSWLTVV.

The chain is built from TRBV11-2 and TRBJ1-5; D not certain. The ends were cut back, 5 bases at V and 4 bases at J, with 9 bases in the middle. The CDR3 runs to 13 residues. Germline V gene data show CDR1 as SGHAT and CDR2 as FQNNGV. For the CDR3, the DNA is TGTGCCAGCAGCCCGGTCGGGAATCAGCCCCAGCATTTT. Encoded protein: CASSPVGNQPQHF.

This clone was recorded only once. The rearrangement joins TRBV28 to TRBJ1-2, with D tentatively TRBD1 (5 bases). There are 17 residues in the CDR3. With 4 bases removed from V and 2 bases from J, the gap between germline ends came to 20 bases. The germline V gene has CDR1 MDHEN and CDR2 SYDVKM. CDR3 coding DNA: TGTGCCAGCAGTTCTCCTGGGGCACAAAGAACAAACTATGGCTACACCTTC. Encoded protein: CASSSPGAQRTNYGYTF.

V usage is TRBV5-1 and J usage is TRBJ1-3; D is possibly TRBD1 (6 bases). Germline V gives CDR1 SGHRS, CDR2 YFSETQ. Trimming left V 4 bases short and J 2 bases short, with 19 bases between. CDR3 size: 17 residues. CDR3 amino acids: CASSDEQGSLAGNTIYF. The CDR3 DNA reads TGCGCCAGCAGCGACGAACAGGGAAGTCTAGCTGGAAACACCATATATTTT.

The genes are TRBV6-5 and TRBJ1-3, with a weak D call TRBD1 (6 bases). V lost 2 bases and J 3 bases, leaving 8 bases between the germline ends. Germline CDR1 and CDR2: MNHEY and SVGAGI. This CDR3 is built from 14 residues. The CDR3 bases are TGTGCCAGCAGTTACGGGACATATGGAAACACCATATATTTT. Protein sequence: CASSYGTYGNTIYF.

J is TRBJ1-1 and V is TRBV5-1; no definite D call. The CDR3 has 15 residues. Germline CDR1 and CDR2: SGHRS and YFSETQ. V was cut by 4 bases and J by 4 bases, with 17 bases left in between. The CDR3 bases are TGCGCCAGCAGCCCTGGCGGTTCCGCAGCCACTGAAGCTTTCTTT. Its translation is CASSPGGSAATEAFF.

This sequence joins TRBV18 and TRBJ2-1, with 8 bases aligning to TRBD1. The CDR3 totals 13 residues. V trimming: 2 bases; J trimming: 8 bases; junction bases outside the gene matches: 2. Germline-derived CDR1 and CDR2 are KGHSH and LQKENI. CDR3 nucleotides: TGTGCCAGCTCACCAGACAGGGGCTATGAGCAGTTCTTC. The encoded protein is CASSPDRGYEQFF.

The V and J genes are TRBV5-1 and TRBJ2-7; 7 bases line up with TRBD2. V lost 2 bases and J lost 2; bases outside the gene matches: 22. Looked up from germline, CDR1 is SGHRS and CDR2 is YFSETQ. This CDR3 spans 20 amino acids. This CDR3 is CASSFRWVAGVPPNTYEQYV. The CDR3 nucleotides read TGCGCCAGCAGCTTTCGGTGGGTGGCGGGGGTACCACCAAACACCTACGAGCAGTACGTC.

This chain connects TRBV19 to TRBJ1-4; D is possibly TRBD1 (5 bases). This CDR3 has 15 amino acids. Trimming took off 6 bases at V and 8 bases at J, with 19 bases between the two ends. The germline V gene encodes CDR1 LNHDA and CDR2 SQIVND (reference sequence). This chain's CDR3 is CASRVSQNWDEKLFF. In DNA, the CDR3 is TGTGCCAGTAGGGTTTCGCAAAACTGGGACGAAAAACTGTTTTTT.

The gene calls are TRBV9 and TRBJ2-7; the match to TRBD1 covers 7 bases. The ends lost 4 bases at V and 3 bases at J; junction bases unmatched: 10. The CDR3 runs 15 residues. Germline V lookup: CDR1 SGDLS, CDR2 YYNGEE. This CDR3 reads CASSLEDQGVYEQYF. For the CDR3, the DNA is TGTGCCAGCAGCCTGGAAGACCAGGGGGTCTACGAGCAGTACTTC.

This clone occurred a few times. The V gene is TRBV7-9, the J gene TRBJ1-2; no reliable D call. V gave up 4 bases and J gave up 7 bases, with 19 bases separating them. Per the germline V gene, CDR1 is SEHNR and CDR2 is FQNEAQ (reference sequence). The CDR3 contains 15 residues. The CDR3 spells CASSSSLTRFSGYTF. In DNA, the CDR3 is TGTGCCAGCAGCTCCTCCCTAACTAGATTCAGTGGCTACACCTTC.

This clone was seen only a few times. The rearrangement uses TRBV6-1 and TRBJ2-3; 10 nucleotides align to TRBD1. The CDR3 length is 15 residues. CDR1 and CDR2 from the germline V gene are MNHNS and SASEGT. V gave up 1 base and J gave up 6 bases; unmatched junction bases: 4. CDR3 sequence: CASSEGTGGVDTQYF. CDR3 in DNA: TGTGCCAGCAGTGAAGGGACAGGGGGTGTGGATACGCAGTATTTT.